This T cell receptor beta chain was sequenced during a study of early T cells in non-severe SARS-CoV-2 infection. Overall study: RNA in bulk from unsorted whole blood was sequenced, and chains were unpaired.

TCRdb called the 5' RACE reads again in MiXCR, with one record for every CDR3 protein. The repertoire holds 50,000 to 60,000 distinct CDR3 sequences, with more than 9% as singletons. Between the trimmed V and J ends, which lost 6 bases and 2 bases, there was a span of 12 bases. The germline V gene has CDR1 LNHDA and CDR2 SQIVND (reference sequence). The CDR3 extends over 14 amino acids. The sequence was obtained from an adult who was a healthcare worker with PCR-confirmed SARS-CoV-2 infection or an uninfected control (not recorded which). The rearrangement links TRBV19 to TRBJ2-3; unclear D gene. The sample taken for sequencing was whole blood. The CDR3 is CASRKETATDTQYF. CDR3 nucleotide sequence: TGTGCCAGTAGGAAGGAGACTGCCACAGATACGCAGTATTTT.